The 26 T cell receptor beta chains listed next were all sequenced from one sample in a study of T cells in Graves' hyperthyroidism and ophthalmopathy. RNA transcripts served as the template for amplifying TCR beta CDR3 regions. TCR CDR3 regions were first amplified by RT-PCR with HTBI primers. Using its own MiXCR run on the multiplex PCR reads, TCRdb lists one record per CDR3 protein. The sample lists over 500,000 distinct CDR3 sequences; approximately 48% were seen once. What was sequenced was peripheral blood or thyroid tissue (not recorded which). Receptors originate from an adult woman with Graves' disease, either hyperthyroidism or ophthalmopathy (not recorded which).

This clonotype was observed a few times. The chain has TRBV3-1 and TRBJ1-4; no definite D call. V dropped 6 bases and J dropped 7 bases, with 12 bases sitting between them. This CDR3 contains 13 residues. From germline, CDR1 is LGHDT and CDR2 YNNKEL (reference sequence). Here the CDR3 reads CASRKSQGEKLFF. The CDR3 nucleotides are TGTGCCAGCAGAAAATCTCAAGGTGAAAAACTGTTTTTT.

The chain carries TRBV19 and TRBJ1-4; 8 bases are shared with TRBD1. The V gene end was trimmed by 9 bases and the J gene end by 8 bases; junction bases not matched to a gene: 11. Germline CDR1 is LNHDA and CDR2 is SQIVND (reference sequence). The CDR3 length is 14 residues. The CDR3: CASRTGTRSEKLFF. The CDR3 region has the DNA TGTGCCAGCAGGACAGGGACGCGTTCGGAAAAACTGTTTTTT.

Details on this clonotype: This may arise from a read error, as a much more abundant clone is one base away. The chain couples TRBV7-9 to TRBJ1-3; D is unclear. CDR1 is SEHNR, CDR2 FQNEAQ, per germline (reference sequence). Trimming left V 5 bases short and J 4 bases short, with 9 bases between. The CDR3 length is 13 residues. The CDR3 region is CASSPAGGNTIYF. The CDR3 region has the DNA TGTGCCAGCAGCCCCGCGGGGGGAAACACCATATATTTT. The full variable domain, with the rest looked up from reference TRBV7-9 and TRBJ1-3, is DTGVSQNPRHKITKRGQNVTFRCDPISEHNRLYWYRQTLGQGPEFLTYFQNEAQLEKSRLLSDRFSAERPKGSFSTLEIQRTEQGDSAMYLCASSPAGGNTIYFGEGSWLTVV.

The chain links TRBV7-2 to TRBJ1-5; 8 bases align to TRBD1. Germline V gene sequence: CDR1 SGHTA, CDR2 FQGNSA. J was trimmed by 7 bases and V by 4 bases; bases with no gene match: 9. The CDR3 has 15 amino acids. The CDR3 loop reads CASSYDRGGWQPQHF. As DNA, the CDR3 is TGTGCCAGCAGCTATGACAGGGGCGGGTGGCAGCCCCAGCATTTT. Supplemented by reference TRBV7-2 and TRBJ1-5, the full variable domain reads GAGVSQSPSNKVTEKGKDVELRCDPISGHTALYWYRQSLGQGLEFLIYFQGNSAPDKSGLPSDRFSAERTGGSVSTLTIQRTQQEDSAVYLCASSYDRGGWQPQHFGDGTRLSIL.

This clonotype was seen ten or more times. For the CDR3, the DNA is TGTGCCAGCAGCCACGTCCCGAACACCGGGGAGCTGTTTTTT. Its protein is CASSHVPNTGELFF. This sequence joins TRBV7-9 and TRBJ2-2; D not certain. Trimming took off 5 bases at V and 0 bases at J, with 7 bases between the two ends. CDR1 is SEHNR, CDR2 FQNEAQ, per germline (reference sequence). The CDR3 has 14 residues.

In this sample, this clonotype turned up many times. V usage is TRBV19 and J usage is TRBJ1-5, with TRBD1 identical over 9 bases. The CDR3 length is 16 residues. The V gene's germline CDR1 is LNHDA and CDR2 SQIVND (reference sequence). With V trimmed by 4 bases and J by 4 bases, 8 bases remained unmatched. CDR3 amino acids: CASSTGTGKKNQPQHF. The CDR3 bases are TGTGCCAGTAGTACCGGGACAGGGAAGAAAAATCAGCCCCAGCATTTT.

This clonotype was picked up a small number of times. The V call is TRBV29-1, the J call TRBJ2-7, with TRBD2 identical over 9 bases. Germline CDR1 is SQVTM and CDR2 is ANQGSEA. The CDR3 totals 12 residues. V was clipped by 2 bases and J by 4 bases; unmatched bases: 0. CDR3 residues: CSVETSGYEQYF. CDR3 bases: TGCAGCGTTGAAACTAGCGGGTACGAGCAGTACTTC.

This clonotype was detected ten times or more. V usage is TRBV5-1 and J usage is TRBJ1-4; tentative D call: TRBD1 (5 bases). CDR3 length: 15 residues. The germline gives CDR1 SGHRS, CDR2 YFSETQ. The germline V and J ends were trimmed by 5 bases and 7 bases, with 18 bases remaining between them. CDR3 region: CASSSTGDGAEKLFF. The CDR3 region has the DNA TGCGCCAGCAGTTCAACGGGGGACGGCGCTGAAAAACTGTTTTTT.

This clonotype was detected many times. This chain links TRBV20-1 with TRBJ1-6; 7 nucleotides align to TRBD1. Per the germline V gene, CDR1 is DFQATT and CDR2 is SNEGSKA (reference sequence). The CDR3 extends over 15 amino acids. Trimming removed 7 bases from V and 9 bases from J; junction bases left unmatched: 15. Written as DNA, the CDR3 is TGCAGTGTTTCCAGGGGCACAGGGGTCGGTTCACCCCTCCACTTT. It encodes CSVSRGTGVGSPLHF.

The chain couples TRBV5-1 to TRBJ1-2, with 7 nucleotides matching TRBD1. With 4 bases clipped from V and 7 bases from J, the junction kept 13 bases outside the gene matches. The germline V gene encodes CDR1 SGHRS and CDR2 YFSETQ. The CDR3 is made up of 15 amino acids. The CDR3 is CASSPAVGRGLGYTF. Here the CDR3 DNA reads TGCGCCAGCAGCCCGGCCGTGGGGAGGGGGCTTGGCTACACCTTC.

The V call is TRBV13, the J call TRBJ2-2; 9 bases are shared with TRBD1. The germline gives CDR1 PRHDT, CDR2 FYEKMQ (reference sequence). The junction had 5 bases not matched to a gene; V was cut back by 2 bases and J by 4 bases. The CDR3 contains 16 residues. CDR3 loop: CASSLTGQGSTGELFF. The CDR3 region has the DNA TGTGCCAGCAGCTTAACCGGACAGGGGAGCACCGGGGAGCTGTTTTTT.

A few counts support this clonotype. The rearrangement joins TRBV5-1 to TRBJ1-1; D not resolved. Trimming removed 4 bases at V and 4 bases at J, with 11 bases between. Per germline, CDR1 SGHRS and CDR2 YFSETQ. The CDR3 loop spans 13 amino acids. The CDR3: CASSREGITEAFF. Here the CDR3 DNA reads TGCGCCAGCAGCCGGGAAGGGATCACTGAAGCTTTCTTT.

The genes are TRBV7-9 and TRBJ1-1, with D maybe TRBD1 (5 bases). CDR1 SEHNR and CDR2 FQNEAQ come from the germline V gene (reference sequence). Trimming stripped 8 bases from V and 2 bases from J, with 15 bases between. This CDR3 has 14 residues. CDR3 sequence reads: CASRLGLLNTEAFF. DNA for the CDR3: TGTGCCAGCCGACTGGGACTCCTTAACACTGAAGCTTTCTTT. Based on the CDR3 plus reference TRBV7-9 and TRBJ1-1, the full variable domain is DTGVSQNPRHKITKRGQNVTFRCDPISEHNRLYWYRQTLGQGPEFLTYFQNEAQLEKSRLLSDRFSAERPKGSFSTLEIQRTEQGDSAMYLCASRLGLLNTEAFFGQGTRLTVV.

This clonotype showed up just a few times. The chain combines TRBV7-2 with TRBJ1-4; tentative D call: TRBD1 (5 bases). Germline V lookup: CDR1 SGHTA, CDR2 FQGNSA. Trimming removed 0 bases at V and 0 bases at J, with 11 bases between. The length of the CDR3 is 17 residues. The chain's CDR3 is CASSLAGAGTTNEKLFF. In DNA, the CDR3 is TGTGCCAGCAGCTTAGCTGGGGCGGGGACAACTAATGAAAAACTGTTTTTT.

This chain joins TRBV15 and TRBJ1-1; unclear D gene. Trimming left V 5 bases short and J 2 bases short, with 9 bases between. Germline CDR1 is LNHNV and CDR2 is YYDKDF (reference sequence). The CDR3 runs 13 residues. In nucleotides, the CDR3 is TGTGCCACCAGCGGAGCACCCAACACTGAAGCTTTCTTT. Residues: CATSGAPNTEAFF. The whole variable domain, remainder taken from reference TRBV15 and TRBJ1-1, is DAMVIQNPRYQVTQFGKPVTLSCSQTLNHNVMYWYQQKSSQAPKLLFHYYDKDFNNEADTPDNFQSRRPNTSFCFLDIRSPGLGDTAMYLCATSGAPNTEAFFGQGTRLTVV.

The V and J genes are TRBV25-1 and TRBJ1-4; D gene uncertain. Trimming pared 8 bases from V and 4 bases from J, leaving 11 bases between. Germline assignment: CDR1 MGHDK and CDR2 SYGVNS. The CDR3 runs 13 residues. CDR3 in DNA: TGTGCCAGCTTGGGCGCTCTTAATGAAAAACTGTTTTTT. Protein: CASLGALNEKLFF. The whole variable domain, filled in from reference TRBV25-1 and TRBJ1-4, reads EADIYQTPRYLVIGTGKKITLECSQTMGHDKMYWYQQDPGMELHLIHYSYGVNSTEKGDLSSESTVSRIRTEHFPLTLESARPSHTSQYLCASLGALNEKLFFGSGTQLSVL.

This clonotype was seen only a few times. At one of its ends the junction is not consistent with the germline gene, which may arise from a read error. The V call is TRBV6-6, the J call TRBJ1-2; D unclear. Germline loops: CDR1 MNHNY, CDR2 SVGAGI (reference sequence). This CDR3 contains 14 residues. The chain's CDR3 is CAISGAVVNYGYTF. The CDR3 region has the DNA TGTGCCATCAGTGGTGCGGTCGTTAACTATGGCTACACCTTC.

The CDR3, as DNA: TGTGCCAGCAGTTTATTTGGGACAGGGCCTGAGTATAGCAATCAGCCCCAGCATTTT. Residues: CASSLFGTGPEYSNQPQHF. The rearrangement links TRBV12-3 or TRBV12-4 to TRBJ1-5, with 9 bases identical to TRBD1. J lost 0 bases, V lost 2 bases, and 11 bases had no gene match. The CDR3 spans 19 residues.

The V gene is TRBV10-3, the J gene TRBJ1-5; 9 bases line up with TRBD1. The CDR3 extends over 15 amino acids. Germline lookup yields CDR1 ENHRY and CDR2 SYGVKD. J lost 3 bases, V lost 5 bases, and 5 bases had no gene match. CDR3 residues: CAISPGTGNNQPQHF. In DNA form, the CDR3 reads TGTGCCATCAGTCCCGGGACAGGGAACAATCAGCCCCAGCATTTT.

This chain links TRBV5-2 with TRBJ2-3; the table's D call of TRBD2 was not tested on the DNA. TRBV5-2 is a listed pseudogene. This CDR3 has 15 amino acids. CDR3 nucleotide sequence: TGTGCCAGCAACCCGACTAGCGCTGCAAGAGATACGCAGTATTTT. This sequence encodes CASNPTSAARDTQYF.

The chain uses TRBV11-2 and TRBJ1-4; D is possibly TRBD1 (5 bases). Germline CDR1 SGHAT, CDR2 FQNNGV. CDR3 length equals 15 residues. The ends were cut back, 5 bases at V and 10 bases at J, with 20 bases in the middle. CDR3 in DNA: TGTGCCAGCAGCCGGGGGTCCTCCGTGGATGGAAAACTGTTTTTT. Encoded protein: CASSRGSSVDGKLFF. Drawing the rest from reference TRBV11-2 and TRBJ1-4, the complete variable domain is EAGVAQSPRYKIIEKRQSVAFWCNPISGHATLYWYQQILGQGPKLLIQFQNNGVVDDSQLPKDRFSAERLKGVDSTLKIQPAKLEDSAVYLCASSRGSSVDGKLFFGSGTQLSVL.

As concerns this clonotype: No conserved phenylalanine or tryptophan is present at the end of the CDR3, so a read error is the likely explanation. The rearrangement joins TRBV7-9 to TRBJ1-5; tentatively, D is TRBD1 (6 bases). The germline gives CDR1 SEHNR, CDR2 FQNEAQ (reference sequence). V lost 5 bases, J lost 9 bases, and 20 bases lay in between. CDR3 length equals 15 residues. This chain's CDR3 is CASSVVRGSSPPQHL. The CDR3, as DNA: TGTGCCAGCAGCGTAGTGAGGGGGAGCAGTCCGCCCCAGCATCTT.

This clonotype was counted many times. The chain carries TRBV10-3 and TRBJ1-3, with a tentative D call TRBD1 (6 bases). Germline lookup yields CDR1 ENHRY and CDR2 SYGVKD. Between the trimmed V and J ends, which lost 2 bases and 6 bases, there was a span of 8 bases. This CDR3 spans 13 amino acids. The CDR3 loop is CAISEPGANTIYF. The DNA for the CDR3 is TGTGCCATCAGTGAGCCGGGGGCAAACACCATATATTTT.

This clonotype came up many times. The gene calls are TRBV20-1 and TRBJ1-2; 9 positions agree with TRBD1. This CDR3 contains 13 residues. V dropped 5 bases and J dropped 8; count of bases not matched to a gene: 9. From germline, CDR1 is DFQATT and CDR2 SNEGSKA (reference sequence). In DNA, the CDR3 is TGCAGTGCTGTACAGGGGGCAAGGGGAGGCTACACCTTC. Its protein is CSAVQGARGGYTF.

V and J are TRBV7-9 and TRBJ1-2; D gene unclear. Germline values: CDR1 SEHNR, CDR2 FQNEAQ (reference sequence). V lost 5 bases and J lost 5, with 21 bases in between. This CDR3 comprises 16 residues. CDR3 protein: CASSPTMERPPYGYTF. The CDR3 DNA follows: TGTGCCAGCAGCCCTACAATGGAGCGACCGCCGTATGGCTACACCTTC.

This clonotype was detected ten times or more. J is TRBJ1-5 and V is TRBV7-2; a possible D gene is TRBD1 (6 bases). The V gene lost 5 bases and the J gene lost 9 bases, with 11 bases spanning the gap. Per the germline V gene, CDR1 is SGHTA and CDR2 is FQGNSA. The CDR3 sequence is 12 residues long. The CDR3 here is CASSPATGPQHF. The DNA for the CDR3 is TGTGCCAGCAGCCCCGCGACAGGGCCCCAGCATTTT.